This T cell receptor beta chain was sequenced for a study of T cell changes during pregnancy in multiple sclerosis. Sequencing used immunoSEQ multiplex PCR; TCRdb keeps in-frame clones, though not all of them. The sample lists 100,000 or so clones, approximately 92% occurring once. Looked up from germline, CDR1 is SGHVS and CDR2 is FQNEAQ. This CDR3 has 20 residues. V lost 2 bases to trimming and J lost 2 bases; unmatched junction nucleotides: 15. This specimen was peripheral blood, taken after pregnancy. The V gene is TRBV7-8, the J gene TRBJ2-5; 12 bases fit TRBD2. The sequence derives from a female donor with multiple sclerosis, enrolled in a pregnancy study. This CDR3 is CASSLIVWTSGDQLQETQYF. CDR3 sequence (DNA): TGTGCCAGCAGCTTAATTGTTTGGACTAGCGGGGACCAGCTTCAAGAGACCCAGTACTTC.